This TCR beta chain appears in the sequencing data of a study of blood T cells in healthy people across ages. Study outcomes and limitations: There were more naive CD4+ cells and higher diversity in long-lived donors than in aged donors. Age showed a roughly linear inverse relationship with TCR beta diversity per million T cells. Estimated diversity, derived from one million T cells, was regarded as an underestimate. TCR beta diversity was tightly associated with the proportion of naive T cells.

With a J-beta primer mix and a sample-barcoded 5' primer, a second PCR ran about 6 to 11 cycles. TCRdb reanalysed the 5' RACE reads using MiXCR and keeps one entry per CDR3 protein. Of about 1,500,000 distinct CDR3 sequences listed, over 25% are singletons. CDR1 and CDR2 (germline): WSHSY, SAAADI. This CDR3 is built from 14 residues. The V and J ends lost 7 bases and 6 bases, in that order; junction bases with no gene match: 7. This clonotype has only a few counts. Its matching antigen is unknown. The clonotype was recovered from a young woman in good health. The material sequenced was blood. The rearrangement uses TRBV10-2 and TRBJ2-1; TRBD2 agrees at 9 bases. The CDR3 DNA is TGCGCCAGCACCGCTAGCGGGGTGTCCAATGAGCAGTTCTTC. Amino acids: CASTASGVSNEQFF.